Presented here are 10 T cell receptor beta chains from one specimen sequenced in a study of response to subunit inactivated influenza vaccine. TCRdb used MiXCR to reprocess the RT-PCR reads, holding one entry per CDR3 protein. The sample comprises approximately 700,000 distinct CDR3 sequences, 15% to 19% of which are singletons, and roughly 12% rests with the top ten. Material: PBMCs from blood, obtained 11 to 12 days after vaccination. The receptor source for this set is a man aged 50-60 years who received an inactivated influenza vaccine.

This clonotype occurred a few times. This chain connects TRBV20-1 to TRBJ2-1, with a weak D call TRBD2 (6 bases). V was cut by 0 bases and J by 7 bases, with 16 bases left in between. Germline lookup yields CDR1 DFQATT and CDR2 SNEGSKA (reference sequence). This CDR3 is 15 amino acids long. CDR3 sequence reads: CSAREGAGIFNEQFF. The CDR3 region has the DNA TGCAGTGCTAGAGAGGGAGCGGGCATTTTTAATGAGCAGTTCTTC.

This clonotype was seen only a few times. The CDR3 sequence is CASSQTLPGTAYEQYF. In DNA form, the CDR3 reads TGTGCCAGCAGCCAAACTCTCCCCGGGACAGCCTACGAGCAGTACTTC. The rearrangement uses TRBV3-1 and TRBJ2-7; 7 nucleotides line up with TRBD1. The CDR3 sequence is 16 residues long. With V trimmed by 2 bases and J by 2 bases, 9 bases remained unmatched. CDR1 and CDR2 from the germline V gene are LGHDT and YNNKEL (reference sequence).

V usage is TRBV5-4 and J usage is TRBJ2-1, with 9 bases that match TRBD2. CDR1 and CDR2 from the germline V gene are SGHNT and YYREEE (reference sequence). The CDR3 consists of 16 residues. Losses at the gene ends were 0 bases for V and 9 bases for J; bases not matched to a gene: 10. The CDR3 is CASSLAERGAYGEQFF. CDR3 nucleotide sequence: TGTGCCAGCAGCTTGGCCGAGCGGGGGGCCTACGGTGAGCAGTTCTTC. Full variable domain (outside the CDR3, taken from reference TRBV5-4 and TRBJ2-1): ETGVTQSPTHLIKTRGQQVTLRCSSQSGHNTVSWYQQALGQGPQFIFQYYREEENGRGNFPPRFSGLQFPNYSSELNVNALELDDSALYLCASSLAERGAYGEQFFGPGTRLTVL.

The chain has TRBV5-5 and TRBJ2-1, with D tentatively TRBD1 (6 bases). The CDR3 consists of 14 residues. V was trimmed by 5 bases and J by 7 bases, leaving 16 bases between them. The germline V gene encodes CDR1 SGHKS and CDR2 YYEKEE (reference sequence). The CDR3 DNA sequence: TGTGCCAGCAGTCCTGGCTGGGGGCTTAATGAGCAGTTCTTC. The encoded protein is CASSPGWGLNEQFF.

The J gene is TRBJ1-6, the V gene TRBV25-1; the D gene is possibly TRBD1 (5 bases). This CDR3 has 14 residues. V dropped 3 bases and J dropped 6 bases, with 9 bases sitting between them. CDR1 and CDR2 (germline): MGHDK, SYGVNS. The CDR3 region has the DNA TGTGCCAGCAGTGAGGGCGGGGGTAATTCACCCCTCCACTTT. Its protein product is CASSEGGGNSPLHF.

The rearrangement joins TRBV7-9 to TRBJ1-6, with 9 bases lining up with TRBD1. The CDR3 consists of 15 residues. The V gene's germline CDR1 is SEHNR and CDR2 FQNEAQ (reference sequence). The V segment lost 4 bases and the J segment 8 bases; nucleotides outside the gene matches: 6. The CDR3 loop reads CASSSPGQGHSPLHF. CDR3 nucleotide sequence: TGTGCCAGCAGCTCCCCGGGACAGGGACATTCACCCCTCCACTTT.

This clonotype was counted a few times. This chain's CDR3 is CASSQLGTDEKLFF. CDR3 sequence (DNA): TGCGCCAGCAGCCAACTCGGGACAGATGAAAAACTGTTTTTT. The genes are TRBV4-3 and TRBJ1-4, with 7 bases aligning to TRBD1. This CDR3 region has 14 residues. CDR1 LGHNA and CDR2 YSLEER come from the germline V gene. V lost 2 bases and J lost 6; bases outside the gene matches: 3.

The CDR3 sequence: CASSLTRVYEQYF. CDR3 coding DNA: TGTGCCAGCAGCTTAACGCGAGTCTACGAGCAGTACTTC. This chain links TRBV7-3 with TRBJ2-7; D not certain. V lost 0 bases and J 3 bases, leaving 6 bases between the germline ends. Germline V gene sequence: CDR1 SGHTA, CDR2 FQGTGA. This CDR3 comprises 13 residues. Together with reference TRBV7-3 and TRBJ2-7, the CDR3 gives the full variable domain: GAGVSQTPSNKVTEKGKYVELRCDPISGHTALYWYRQSLGQGPEFLIYFQGTGAADDSGLPNDRFFAVRPEGSVSTLKIQRTERGDSAVYLCASSLTRVYEQYFGPGTRLTVT.

The V and J genes are TRBV7-9 and TRBJ2-3; the D is unclear. V lost 0 bases and J 2 bases, leaving 9 bases between the germline ends. Germline assignment: CDR1 SEHNR and CDR2 FQNEAQ (reference sequence). This CDR3 spans 15 amino acids. The CDR3, as DNA: TGTGCCAGCAGCTTAGCTGCCCTGTCCACAGATACGCAGTATTTT. As protein: CASSLAALSTDTQYF.

This clonotype showed up just a few times. This chain uses TRBV5-1 with TRBJ2-5; TRBD2 matches at 9 bases. J was trimmed by 4 bases and V by 0 bases; bases with no gene match: 7. The CDR3 is 16 amino acids. CDR1 is SGHRS, CDR2 YFSETQ, per germline. The CDR3 sequence is CASSLGSGSGRETQYF. The CDR3 DNA reads as TGCGCCAGCAGCTTGGGTAGCGGGAGCGGTCGAGAGACCCAGTACTTC. The variable domain in full, completed from reference TRBV5-1 and TRBJ2-5, reads KAGVTQTPRYLIKTRGQQVTLSCSPISGHRSVSWYQQTPGQGLQFLFEYFSETQRNKGNFPGRFSGRQFSNSRSEMNVSTLELGDSALYLCASSLGSGSGRETQYFGPGTRLLVL.